The clone carrying this T cell receptor (beta chain) was counted only a few times. Its antigen is currently unknown. The entry originates in a study of monozygotic twins with cystic fibrosis. Whole-study findings and limits: Co-twins had the most similar V usage for 13 of 16 pairs, J for 8.

Profiled with immunoSEQ multiplex PCR; TCRdb holds only in-frame clones, not every one. The table records approximately 24,000 clones, 87% of them present only once. This TCR was sampled from a woman younger than 45 with cystic fibrosis. Sample: blood.

The CDR3 sequence is CASSFWTDNYGYTF. The CDR3 bases are TGCGCCAGCAGCTTTTGGACAGACAACTATGGCTACACCTTC. The gene calls are TRBV5-1 and TRBJ1-2, with D tentatively TRBD1 (6 bases). Looked up from germline, CDR1 is SGHRS and CDR2 is YFSETQ. V dropped 2 bases and J dropped 2 bases, with 10 bases sitting between them. This CDR3 has 14 amino acids.